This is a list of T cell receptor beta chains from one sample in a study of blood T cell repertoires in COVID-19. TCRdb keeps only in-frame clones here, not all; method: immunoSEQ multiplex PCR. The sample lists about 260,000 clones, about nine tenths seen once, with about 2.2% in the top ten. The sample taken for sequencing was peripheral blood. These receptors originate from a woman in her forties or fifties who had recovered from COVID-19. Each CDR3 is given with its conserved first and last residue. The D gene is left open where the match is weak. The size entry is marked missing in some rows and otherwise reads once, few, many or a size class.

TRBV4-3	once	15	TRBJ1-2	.	TGCGCCAGCAGCCAAGGGCTCGACACTGGCTATGGCTACACCTTC	CASSQGLDTGYGYTF
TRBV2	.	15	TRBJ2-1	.	TGTGCCAGCAGTGAGACCAGGGCGAGAGACAATGAGCAGTTCTTC	CASSETRARDNEQFF
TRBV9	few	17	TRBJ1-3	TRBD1	TGTGCCAGCAGCGTAGGGGGACAGTTCCTTGGTGGAAACACCATATATTTT	CASSVGGQFLGGNTIYF
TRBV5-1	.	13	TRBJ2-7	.	TGCGCCAGCAGAAGGGGGAGCTCCTACGAGCAGTACTTC	CASRRGSSYEQYF
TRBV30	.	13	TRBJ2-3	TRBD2	TGTGCCTACAGCGGGGGGGCATTGGATACGCAGTATTTT	CAYSGGALDTQYF
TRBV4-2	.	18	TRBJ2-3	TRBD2	TGTGCCAGCAGCCGACCCGAGGGTTTGAGCGGGAGCTCAGATACGCAGTATTTT	CASSRPEGLSGSSDTQYF
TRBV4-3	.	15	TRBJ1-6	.	TGCGCCAGCAGCCAAGGGAGCTCCTATAATTCACCCCTCCACTTT	CASSQGSSYNSPLHF
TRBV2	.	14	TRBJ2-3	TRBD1	TGTGCCACCTGGACAGGGCGAGGCACAGATACGCAGTATTTT	CATWTGRGTDTQYF
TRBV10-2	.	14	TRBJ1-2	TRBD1	TGCGCCAGCAGTCCGGTAGGGGGCTTCTATGGCTACACCTTC	CASSPVGGFYGYTF
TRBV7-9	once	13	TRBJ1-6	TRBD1	TGTGCCAGCAGCGCCGACAGGGCTTCACCCCTCCACTTT	CASSADRASPLHF
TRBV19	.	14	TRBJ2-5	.	TGTGCCAGTAGGGGACTCGCGTTTGGAGAGACCCAGTACTTC	CASRGLAFGETQYF
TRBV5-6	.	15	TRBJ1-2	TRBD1	TGTGCCAGCAGACCGGGACAGGGTGTCCTCTATGGCTACACCTTC	CASRPGQGVLYGYTF
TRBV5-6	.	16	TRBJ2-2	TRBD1	TGTGCCAGCAGCTCAACCGGGACAGGGGCGTTCGGGGAGCTGTTTTTT	CASSSTGTGAFGELFF
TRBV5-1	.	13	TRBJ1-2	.	TGCGCCAGCAGCTTGAACACATACTATGGCTACACCTTC	CASSLNTYYGYTF
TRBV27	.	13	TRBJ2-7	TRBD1	TGTGCCAGCAGTCCCTCAGGGGGCTACGAGCAGTACTTC	CASSPSGGYEQYF
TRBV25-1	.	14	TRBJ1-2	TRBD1	TGTGCCAGCAGTTTCTCCGGGACAGGGTTTGGCTACACCTTC	CASSFSGTGFGYTF
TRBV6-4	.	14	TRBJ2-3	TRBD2	TGTGCCAGCAGTGGGACTAGCGGGACAGATACGCAGTATTTT	CASSGTSGTDTQYF
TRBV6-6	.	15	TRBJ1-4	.	TGTGCCAGCAGTTACCTCAGGGTTACTAATGAAAAACTGTTTTTT	CASSYLRVTNEKLFF
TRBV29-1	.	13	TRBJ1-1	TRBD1	TGCAGCGTTGGACGTCCAGGGGGCACTGAAGCTTTCTTT	CSVGRPGGTEAFF
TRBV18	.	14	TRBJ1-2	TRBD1	TGTGCCAGCTCACCACTGGACAGGTTCTATGGCTACACCTTC	CASSPLDRFYGYTF
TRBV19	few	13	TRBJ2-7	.	TGTGCCAGTAGTGGGCGTATCGTCCACGAGCAGTACTTC	CASSGRIVHEQYF
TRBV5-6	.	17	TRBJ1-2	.	TGTGCCAGCAGCCAAGGACAGACCCGCCTGGCTAACTATGGCTACACCTTC	CASSQGQTRLANYGYTF
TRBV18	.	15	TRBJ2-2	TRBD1	TGTGCCAGCTCACACGACAGGGGTAACACCGGGGAGCTGTTTTTT	CASSHDRGNTGELFF
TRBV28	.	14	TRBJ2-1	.	TGTGCCAGCAGCCCCGGGACTTTCTACAATGAGCAGTTCTTC	CASSPGTFYNEQFF
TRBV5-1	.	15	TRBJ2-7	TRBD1	TGCGCCAGCAGCTTGGGGCGACAGGGGTTCGACGAGCAGTACTTC	CASSLGRQGFDEQYF
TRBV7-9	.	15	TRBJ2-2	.	TGTGCCAGCAGCGTGATGGGGGGAGAGACCGGGGAGCTGTTTTTT	CASSVMGGETGELFF
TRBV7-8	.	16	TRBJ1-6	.	TGTGCCAGCAGCTTAGCGACTCGTGCCTATAATTCACCCCTCCACTTT	CASSLATRAYNSPLHF
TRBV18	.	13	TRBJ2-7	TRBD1	TGTGCCAGCTCACCCGGGACAGGCTTCAAGCAGTACTTC	CASSPGTGFKQYF
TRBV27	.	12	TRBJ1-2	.	TGTGCCAGCACGGGGGGAAGGGATGGCTACACCTTC	CASTGGRDGYTF
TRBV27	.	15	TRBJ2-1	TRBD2	TGTGCCAGCAGCCCCGGGACTAGCGGGAAAGGGGTGCAGTTCTTC	CASSPGTSGKGVQFF
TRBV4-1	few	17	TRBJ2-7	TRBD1	TGCGCCAGCAGCCAAGATACCCTCGGGACAGGGGCCTACGAGCAGTACTTC	CASSQDTLGTGAYEQYF
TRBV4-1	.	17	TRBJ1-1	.	TGCGCCAGCAGCCAAGATCTAGTGGGTCGACGTAGGAGTGAAGCTTTCTTT	CASSQDLVGRRRSEAFF
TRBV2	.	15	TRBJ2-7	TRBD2	TGTGCCAGCACCCCTCTGAGCGGGGGGGCGGGTGAGCAGTACTTC	CASTPLSGGAGEQYF